The source of this T cell receptor beta chain is a study of OX40 agonist ivuxolimab in advanced cancers. About the research overall: Patients received intravenous ivuxolimab every 2 weeks at 0.01 to 10 mg/kg.

The germline V gene has CDR1 SGHDN and CDR2 FVKESK. Deletions cut 4 bases from V and 3 bases from J, with 15 bases between. This CDR3 has 15 residues. Using immunoSEQ multiplex PCR, the repertoire was profiled, and TCRdb retains in-frame clones only, with some absent. The table records some 74,000 clones, less than 95% of them present only once. The study, taken as a whole, reports: Among T cells, CD8+ cells averaged more expanded clones than CD4+ cells. Expansion of clones was among the lowest in partial responders at 0.1-3.0 mg/kg.

Sampled blood was obtained at baseline, cycle 4 day 1, and cycle 7 day 1. Turning to this clone: The antigen remains undetermined.

Material: CD4+ or CD8+ T cells sorted from blood, obtained in a trial of the OX40 agonist ivuxolimab. The genes are TRBV14 and TRBJ1-2; D unclear. This sequence originates from an adult with an advanced solid tumor such as melanoma, head and neck, liver or kidney cancer. CDR3 DNA sequence: TGTGCCAGCAGCCCCCCTGGCAGCGTAGACTATGGCTACACCTTC. Amino acid sequence: CASSPPGSVDYGYTF.